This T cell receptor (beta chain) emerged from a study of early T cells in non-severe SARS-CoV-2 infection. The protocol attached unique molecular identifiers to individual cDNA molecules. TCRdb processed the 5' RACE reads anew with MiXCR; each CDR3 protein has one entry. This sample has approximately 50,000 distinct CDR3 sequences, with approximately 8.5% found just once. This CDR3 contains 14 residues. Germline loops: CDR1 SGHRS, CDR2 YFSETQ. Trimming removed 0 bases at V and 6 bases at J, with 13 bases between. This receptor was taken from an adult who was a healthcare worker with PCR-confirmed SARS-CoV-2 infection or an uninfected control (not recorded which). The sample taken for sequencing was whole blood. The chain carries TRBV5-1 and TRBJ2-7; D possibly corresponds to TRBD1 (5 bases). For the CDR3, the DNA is TGCGCCAGCAGCTTGGATCCAGGGTGGCGCGAGCAGTACTTC. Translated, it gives CASSLDPGWREQYF.